The rows below give T cell receptor beta chains drawn from one sample of a study of T cell repertoires in cytomegalovirus infection. TCRdb analysed the reads with MiXCR anew, one entry per CDR3 protein. The table records about 360,000 distinct CDR3 sequences, about a sixth of them present only once. Sequencing was performed on PBMCs. These receptor sequences come from a human donor in good health (CMV status not recorded). Some clones in this sample may be carry-over from other donors' samples. Each CDR3 is given with its conserved first and last residue. D genes are given only for firm matches. Expanded clones are given a class, and other clones once, few, many or no size at all.

V gene	CDR3 length	clone size	D gene	J gene	CDR3 DNA	CDR3 protein
TRBV7-2	16	few	TRBD2	TRBJ2-3	TGTGCCAGCAGACAGAGGGCGGGGGGGCCCACAGATACGCAGTATTTT	CASRQRAGGPTDTQYF
TRBV13	15	.	.	TRBJ2-5	TGTGCCAGCAGTAAGCGGGTAGCCCGACAAGAGACCCAGTACTTC	CASSKRVARQETQYF
TRBV7-6	15	.	.	TRBJ2-7	TGTGCCAGCAGCTTAAGGCAGGGGATCGGCTACGAGCAGTACTTC	CASSLRQGIGYEQYF
TRBV27	15	.	TRBD1	TRBJ1-1	TGTGCCAGCAGTTCCGCTGACAGGGTTGACACTGAAGCTTTCTTT	CASSSADRVDTEAFF
TRBV5-4	14	.	.	TRBJ2-5	TGTGCCAGCAGCTCCCGGAGGGAGAAAGAGACCCAGTACTTC	CASSSRREKETQYF
TRBV19	16	.	.	TRBJ1-5	TGTGCCAGTAGGACGAATATCCGGGACCTTTATCAGCCCCAGCATTTT	CASRTNIRDLYQPQHF
TRBV7-2	17	many	TRBD2	TRBJ2-3	TGTGCCAGCAGCTTGAGGACTAGCGGAGTCGGAACAGATACGCAGTATTTT	CASSLRTSGVGTDTQYF
TRBV7-2	15	many	TRBD2	TRBJ2-5	TGTGCCAGCAGCTCAGCGGGGGGGCCGGAAGAGACCCAGTACTTC	CASSSAGGPEETQYF
TRBV12-3/TRBV12-4	14	few	.	TRBJ1-2	TGTGCCAGCAGTTCCTGGGGCAGCACCTATGGCTACACCTTC	CASSSWGSTYGYTF
TRBV7-2	16	many	.	TRBJ2-3	TGTGCCAGCAGCCCCCGAGCGGGACAGGGCACAGATACGCAGTATTTT	CASSPRAGQGTDTQYF
TRBV7-2	15	.	TRBD2	TRBJ2-1	TGTGCCAGCAGCTTAGGACTAGCGGGGCAGCGTGAGCAGTTCTTC	CASSLGLAGQREQFF
TRBV12-3/TRBV12-4	16	.	TRBD2	TRBJ2-7	TGTGCCAGCAGGGGACTAGCGGGGAAGAGCTCCTACGAGCAGTACTTC	CASRGLAGKSSYEQYF
TRBV6-5	12	.	.	TRBJ2-5	TGTGCCAGCAGTACGGACCTGGGAACCCAGTACTTC	CASSTDLGTQYF
TRBV7-2	14	many	TRBD2	TRBJ2-2	TGTGCCAGCAGCACTAGCGGAAACACCGGGGAGCTGTTTTTT	CASSTSGNTGELFF
TRBV7-8	14	many	.	TRBJ2-7	TGTGCCAGCAGCTTCAAGAGTCGTAGCTACGAGCAGTACTTC	CASSFKSRSYEQYF
TRBV6-6	16	few	TRBD1	TRBJ1-1	TGTGCCAGCAGTTCGGACAGGGCGGGGGTGAACACTGAAGCTTTCTTT	CASSSDRAGVNTEAFF
TRBV7-3	15	.	TRBD1	TRBJ1-1	TGTGCCAGCAGCCTAAAGGGGGCCATGAACACTGAAGCTTTCTTT	CASSLKGAMNTEAFF
TRBV12-3/TRBV12-4	15	many	.	TRBJ1-5	TGTGCCAGCAGTTTAGGGGGGCAGATCAATCAGCCCCAGCATTTT	CASSLGGQINQPQHF
TRBV12-3/TRBV12-4	12	many	.	TRBJ2-5	TGTGCCAGCAGTTTGACGCTCGGGCCCCAGTACTTC	CASSLTLGPQYF
TRBV7-2	14	.	TRBD1	TRBJ1-2	TGTGCCAGCAGCACGACCCGGGACAGCTATGGCTACACCTTC	CASSTTRDSYGYTF
TRBV6-5	15	.	.	TRBJ2-3	TGTGCCTGCAGCTATCCCCGCACTCTGGGTATTACGCAGTATTTT	CACSYPRTLGITQYF
TRBV6-5	15	.	.	TRBJ1-2	TGTGCCAGCAGTAGCCCGGGGGGGAGTAACTATGGCTACACCTTC	CASSSPGGSNYGYTF
TRBV20-1	13	.	TRBD2	TRBJ2-3	TGCAGTGGTACTAGCGGAACCACAGATACGCAGTATTTT	CSGTSGTTDTQYF
TRBV5-5	16	few	.	TRBJ2-7	TGTGCCAGCAGCTTGGGGGGACGGAACAGCTCCTACGAGCAGTACTTC	CASSLGGRNSSYEQYF
TRBV2	11	many	TRBD1	TRBJ1-1	TGTGCCTCACGACAGGGGTTCAAAGCTTTCTTT	CASRQGFKAFF
TRBV12-3/TRBV12-4	17	many	.	TRBJ1-5	TGTGCCAGCAGTTTGAGGACCTCGGGACGGAGCAATCAGCCCCAGCATTTT	CASSLRTSGRSNQPQHF
TRBV18	15	.	TRBD1	TRBJ2-7	TGTGCCAGCTCCCTGGGGACAGACAGCTCCTACGAGCAGTACTTC	CASSLGTDSSYEQYF
TRBV7-9	16	many	.	TRBJ2-3	TGTGCCAGCAGCCGGCACCTGGAGGGCCCAACAGATACGCAGTATTTT	CASSRHLEGPTDTQYF
TRBV24-1	15	.	.	TRBJ2-5	TGTGCCACCAGTGATTTGGACGGACGCCAAGAGACCCAGTACTTC	CATSDLDGRQETQYF
TRBV5-4	15	.	TRBD2	TRBJ2-1	TGTGCCAGCAGCGCGAGGGGACTAACATACAATGAGCAGTTCTTC	CASSARGLTYNEQFF
TRBV2	13	few	TRBD1	TRBJ1-1	TGTGCCAGCACCAAACAGGGGATGACTGAAGCTTTCTTT	CASTKQGMTEAFF
TRBV7-9	14	many	TRBD2	TRBJ2-1	TGTGCCAGCAGCCCCAGACTAGCACCCAATGAGCAGTTCTTC	CASSPRLAPNEQFF
TRBV7-2	15	.	.	TRBJ2-7	TGTGCCAGCAGCTTAGGCCGGACTCCACGATTCGAGCAGTACTTC	CASSLGRTPRFEQYF
TRBV5-1	17	few	.	TRBJ2-4	TGCGCCAGCAGCCTCCGGTGGTCAGGGGAGCCCAAAAACATTCAGTACTTC	CASSLRWSGEPKNIQYF
TRBV7-2	16	few	.	TRBJ2-1	TGTGCCAGCAGCCTAGTATCGTGGGACACTTACAATGAGCAGTTCTTC	CASSLVSWDTYNEQFF
TRBV10-3	16	few	.	TRBJ2-3	TGTGCCATCAGTGAGAGTCGAGCGACTAGCACAGATACGCAGTATTTT	CAISESRATSTDTQYF
TRBV7-8	16	.	TRBD1	TRBJ1-5	TGTGCCAGCAGCTTAGGGGACAGGGTGGGCAATCAGCCCCAGCATTTT	CASSLGDRVGNQPQHF
TRBV7-6	14	few	TRBD1	TRBJ2-7	TGTGCCAGCAGCCCGCCGGGACAGCCCTACGAGCAGTACTTC	CASSPPGQPYEQYF
TRBV19	17	few	TRBD1	TRBJ2-1	TGTGCCAGTAGTATCTATGGGGGGACAGGGGCCTACAATGAGCAGTTCTTC	CASSIYGGTGAYNEQFF
TRBV27	13	few	.	TRBJ1-5	TGTGCCAGCAGTTTCGAGAGGGGTCAGCCCCAGCATTTT	CASSFERGQPQHF
TRBV7-8	13	few	.	TRBJ2-2	TGTGCCAGCAGCTTAGGGAGGGGAATGAAGCTGTTTTTT	CASSLGRGMKLFF
TRBV20-1	13	.	.	TRBJ2-5	TGCAGTGCCTCGAACCGGGAGCAAGAGACCCAGTACTTC	CSASNREQETQYF
TRBV28	19	.	.	TRBJ2-3	TGTGCCAGCAGTTCATCCTTTTTCGGGACTCCCCCCCGCACAGATACGCAGTATTTT	CASSSSFFGTPPRTDTQYF
TRBV20-1	15	few	TRBD2	TRBJ2-3	TGCAGTGCTGCGGGACTAGCGGGCCGCACAGATACGCAGTATTTT	CSAAGLAGRTDTQYF
TRBV4-3	18	once	TRBD1	TRBJ1-1	TGCGTCAGCAGCCAAGATTTAGACGGTGGGGACAGGGCGACTGAAGCTTTCTTT	CVSSQDLDGGDRATEAFF
TRBV20-1	12	.	.	TRBJ1-1	TGCAGTGCTAGAGGGCGCGCCCTTGAAGCTTTCTTT	CSARGRALEAFF
TRBV12-3/TRBV12-4	17	.	TRBD2	TRBJ2-3	TGTGCCAGCAGCTATAGCGGGTGGGCGGGGGGGCCAGATACGCAGTATTTT	CASSYSGWAGGPDTQYF
TRBV4-2	14	.	.	TRBJ2-5	TGTGCCAGCAGCCACCTGAGGGGGGGAGAGACCCAGTACTTC	CASSHLRGGETQYF
TRBV7-8	17	many	TRBD1	TRBJ1-4	TGTGCCAGCAGCCCCATAGGACAGGGGGATCTTGGTGAAAAACTGTTTTTT	CASSPIGQGDLGEKLFF
TRBV27	19	many	TRBD1	TRBJ1-5	TGTGCCAGCAGTTCTTATCCCCGAAGGACAGGGGGCAATTATCAGCCCCAGCATTTT	CASSSYPRRTGGNYQPQHF
TRBV5-6	12	many	.	TRBJ2-7	TGTGCCAGCAGCTTGTGGGTATCCGAGCAGTACTTC	CASSLWVSEQYF
TRBV20-1	12	many	.	TRBJ2-7	TGCAGTGCCACCATATTTGACAGGGAGCAGTACTTC	CSATIFDREQYF
TRBV7-2	12	few	.	TRBJ2-1	TGTGCCAGCAGCAACCGGATCACTGAGCAGTTCTTC	CASSNRITEQFF
TRBV7-2	15	.	TRBD1	TRBJ2-7	TGTGCCAGCAGCTTGGGACAGGTAACCCCCTACGAGCAGTACTTC	CASSLGQVTPYEQYF
TRBV7-9	13	many	.	TRBJ1-1	TGTGCCAGCAGCTTAGGTTGGGGGGCTGAAGCTTTCTTT	CASSLGWGAEAFF
TRBV6-2/TRBV6-3	18	few	TRBD2	TRBJ2-1	TGTGCCAGCAGTTACGTCCTGCACCGCGGGAGAAATGACAATGAGCAGTTCTTC	CASSYVLHRGRNDNEQFF